The 10 T cell receptor beta chains presented below share a single source sample, sequenced in a study of cytomegalovirus exposure and HLA in healthy donors. Generated by immunoSEQ multiplex PCR, the TCRdb table keeps only in-frame clones and is missing some. The top ten clones hold approximately 2.4% of a sample with about 160,000 clones, approximately 86% of them seen once. The sequenced material came from PBMCs. The source is a man aged 25 to 45 in good health and CMV-seropositive.

The rearrangement links TRBV12-2 to TRBJ1-5; TRBD1 is the table's D call and was not checked against the DNA. TRBV12-2 is marked as a pseudogene. This CDR3 contains 15 residues. The CDR3 bases are TGTGCAAGTCGCCCGGGACAGGGGGCTGGGCAGCCCCAGCATTTT. Its protein is CASRPGQGAGQPQHF.

The chain recombines TRBV11-2 with TRBJ1-1; 7 bases line up with TRBD1. Germline V gives CDR1 SGHAT, CDR2 FQNNGV. The CDR3 runs to 16 residues. Trimming at V came to 5 bases and at J to 2 bases, leaving 11 bases not matched to a gene. CDR3 region: CASSPYRTGENTEAFF. In nucleotides, the CDR3 is TGTGCCAGCAGCCCATACCGGACAGGAGAAAACACTGAAGCTTTCTTT.

The chain carries TRBV27 and TRBJ1-1; tentative D call: TRBD1 (6 bases). Germline CDR1 and CDR2: MNHEY and SMNVEV (reference sequence). This CDR3 region has 12 residues. With 5 bases removed from V and 6 bases from J, the gap between germline ends came to 10 bases. CDR3 coding DNA: TGTGCCAGCAGTAAGGGGGGGTCTGAAGCTTTCTTT. Translation: CASSKGGSEAFF.

V gene TRBV7-9 combines with J gene TRBJ1-1; 8 bases fit TRBD1. CDR1 is SEHNR and CDR2 is FQNEAQ in the germline V gene (reference sequence). Losses at the gene ends were 4 bases for V and 6 bases for J; bases not matched to a gene: 4. The CDR3 sequence is 13 residues long. The CDR3 here is CASSSQGAPEAFF. CDR3 bases: TGTGCCAGCAGCTCTCAGGGGGCCCCTGAAGCTTTCTTT.

Turning to this clone: The germline gene is not matched at one end of the junction; a read error may be the cause. This chain links TRBV7-7 with TRBJ2-1, with TRBD1 matching over 9 bases. The CDR3 sequence is 16 residues long. CDR1 and CDR2 from the germline V gene are SSHAT and FNYEAQ (reference sequence). The CDR3, as DNA: TGTGCTAGCAGCTTGTTCAGGACAGGGGCACTCAATGAGCAGTTCTTC. Translating it yields CASSLFRTGALNEQFF.

The gene calls are TRBV29-1 and TRBJ2-1; 7 nucleotides agree with TRBD2. CDR1 and CDR2 (germline): SQVTM, ANQGSEA. The CDR3 contains 14 residues. The V segment lost 3 bases and the J segment 6 bases; nucleotides outside the gene matches: 8. The CDR3 DNA follows: TGCAGCGTTGAGGGCGGGGGACCATTCAATGAGCAGTTCTTC. Its protein is CSVEGGGPFNEQFF.

The chain links TRBV5-6 to TRBJ2-7, with 9 bases fitting TRBD1. The CDR3 spans 15 residues. The trim removed 1 base at V and 4 bases at J, leaving 6 bases unmatched. Germline CDR1 is SGHDT and CDR2 is YYEEEE. In nucleotides, the CDR3 is TGTGCCAGCAGCTTGATGGGACAGGGTTTATACGAGCAGTACTTC. Protein product: CASSLMGQGLYEQYF.

The chain carries TRBV7-8 and TRBJ1-6; 9 positions match TRBD1. The V gene end was trimmed by 4 bases and the J gene end by 6 bases; junction bases not matched to a gene: 4. The CDR3 is 15 residues long. Per the germline V gene, CDR1 is SGHVS and CDR2 is FQNEAQ. The CDR3 reads CASSYTGGLNSPLHF. CDR3 sequence (DNA): TGTGCCAGCAGCTACACAGGGGGCCTTAATTCACCCCTCCACTTT.

The chain links TRBV7-9 to TRBJ1-2, with a weak D call TRBD1 (5 bases). V was shortened by 5 bases and J by 4 bases, with 14 bases between the two germline ends. The V gene's germline CDR1 is SEHNR and CDR2 FQNEAQ (reference sequence). The CDR3 consists of 14 residues. DNA for the CDR3: TGTGCCAGCAGCCCCGTGGACACCCCCTATGGCTACACCTTC. As protein: CASSPVDTPYGYTF.

This rearrangement joins TRBV5-1 to TRBJ2-5; 9 positions agree with TRBD2. The CDR3 totals 16 residues. Trimming cost V 4 bases and J 5 bases; bases outside gene matches: 12. Germline V gene data show CDR1 as SGHRS and CDR2 as YFSETQ. The CDR3 coding sequence is TGCGCCAGCAGCCCCCGGGGTAGCGGGGGTCTGGAGACCCAGTACTTC. Protein sequence: CASSPRGSGGLETQYF. The complete variable domain, with remaining parts taken from reference TRBV5-1 and TRBJ2-5, reads KAGVTQTPRYLIKTRGQQVTLSCSPISGHRSVSWYQQTPGQGLQFLFEYFSETQRNKGNFPGRFSGRQFSNSRSEMNVSTLELGDSALYLCASSPRGSGGLETQYFGPGTRLLVL.